This TCR beta chain was identified in a study of glioma-infiltrating T cells. This clonotype was observed a few times. TCR alpha and beta CDR3 regions were amplified from RNA using iRepertoire nested multiplex PCR. TCRdb itself ran the multiplex PCR reads through MiXCR, one entry per CDR3 protein. This table holds over 130,000 distinct CDR3 sequences, about 39% found once. Germline CDR1 and CDR2: MNHNY and SVGAGI (reference sequence). The CDR3 covers 15 residues. The V end lost 4 bases, the J end lost 2 bases, and 15 bases lay between the germline ends. The TCR originated in a human donor with low-grade glioma or glioblastoma, undergoing nonglioma brain surgery, or in good health (not recorded which). What was sequenced was glioma tissue, nonneoplastic brain tissue, or PBMCs (not recorded which). The chain links TRBV6-6 to TRBJ2-7, with a tentative D call TRBD2 (6 bases). The CDR3 sequence is CASSSAGWGAYEQYF. The DNA for the CDR3 is TGTGCCAGCAGTTCCGCGGGGTGGGGAGCCTACGAGCAGTACTTC.